This is a list of T cell receptor beta chains from one sample in a study of blood T cell repertoires in COVID-19. Generated by immunoSEQ multiplex PCR, the TCRdb table keeps only in-frame clones and is missing some. The repertoire includes approximately 29,000 clones, around nine tenths of them detected once, and about 13% sits in the top ten. What was sequenced was peripheral blood. The receptors were gathered from a man in his 70s with active COVID-19. The CDR3 runs from the conserved cysteine through the conserved F or W. The D gene is left open where the match is weak. The listing skips clone size in some rows; elsewhere it reads once, few, many or a size class.

D gene,clone size,J gene,V gene,CDR3 DNA,CDR3 protein
TRBD2,-,TRBJ2-7,TRBV9,TGTGCCAGCAGCACGACTAGCGGGAACTCCTACGAGCAGTACTTC,CASSTTSGNSYEQYF
TRBD1,-,TRBJ2-7,TRBV27,TGTGCCAGCCAGGGGCGGACAGGGGGATCATTCTACGAGCAGTACTTC,CASQGRTGGSFYEQYF
-,-,TRBJ1-5,TRBV27,TGTGCCAGCAGTTTATCTTTACAGGATAGCAATCAGCCCCAGCATTTT,CASSLSLQDSNQPQHF
-,-,TRBJ2-5,TRBV29-1,TGCAGCGTTGATAGCGGCCAAGAGACCCAGTACTTC,CSVDSGQETQYF
TRBD1,few,TRBJ2-1,TRBV6-6,TGTGCCAGCACCCCCTTACCAGGGACAGGGACCAATGAGCAGTTCTTC,CASTPLPGTGTNEQFF
-,few,TRBJ1-5,TRBV6-1,TGTGCCAGCAGTGGGACTTGGGGGGACGGCAATCAGCCCCAGCATTTT,CASSGTWGDGNQPQHF
TRBD1,-,TRBJ1-3,TRBV30,TGTGCCTGGACCAACCTCGGGACAGCTGGAAACACCATATATTTT,CAWTNLGTAGNTIYF
-,-,TRBJ1-1,TRBV5-4,TGTGCCAGCAGATCGGCCCTAAGTGAGGGCAACACTGAAGCTTTCTTT,CASRSALSEGNTEAFF
-,-,TRBJ2-2,TRBV30,TGTGCCTGGAGTGTGCGGGATTTCCCCGTCACCGGGGAGCTGTTTTTT,CAWSVRDFPVTGELFF
TRBD1,-,TRBJ1-5,TRBV2,TGTGCCAGCAACCGGGACAGGGGAAGGAATCAGCCCCAGCATTTT,CASNRDRGRNQPQHF